The present entry profiles one TCR beta chain with its context. These data originate in a study of blood T cell repertoires in COVID-19. Across the whole study: Material from acute and convalescent COVID-19 was sourced from the United States, Italy and Spain. Sample material is recorded as cDNA or gDNA derived from T cells, B-cell-depleted T cells, or PBMCs.

Germline assignment: CDR1 SGHTA and CDR2 FQGTGA. V lost 5 bases, J lost 2 bases, and 8 bases stayed unmatched. There are 15 residues in the CDR3. Authors' processing steps: The authors estimated nucleated cell counts from reference gene primer amplification. Repertoires were generated with immunoSEQ multiplex PCR, while TCRdb's copy carries only in-frame clones and drops some. Clone size and V and J calls were adopted from that table, with D and trimming inferred from the DNA. The repertoire includes fewer than 200,000 clones, about 85% of them detected once, and less than 3.5% sits in the top ten. This chain uses TRBV7-3 with TRBJ2-5; TRBD2 matches 7 bases. Sequencing was carried out using peripheral blood. The clonotype originates from a human donor with acute or convalescent COVID-19. The donor label of this sample is uncertain. The CDR3 nucleotides are TGTGCCAGCAGCCAAGGGCCTAGCGGTCAAGAGACCCAGTACTTC. Translating it yields CASSQGPSGQETQYF. The variable domain in full, with the rest retrieved from reference TRBV7-3 and TRBJ2-5, is GAGVSQTPSNKVTEKGKYVELRCDPISGHTALYWYRQSLGQGPEFLIYFQGTGAADDSGLPNDRFFAVRPEGSVSTLKIQRTERGDSAVYLCASSQGPSGQETQYFGPGTRLLVL.